These 28 T cell receptor beta chains were all obtained from the same sample, sequenced in a study of blood T cells in healthy people across ages (dated by TCRdb to the mid-2010s). The library was made by 5' RACE. These reads were obtained on an Illumina HiSeq 2500. A second PCR of roughly 7 to 12 cycles was run with a J-beta primer mix and a sample-barcoded 5' primer. Using fastp at Q25 and MiXCR, TCRdb reprocessed the public reads and kept productive beta chains. Every entry covers one CDR3 protein and lists the most common genes and DNA from its rows. The sample table lists more than 800,000 distinct CDR3 sequences, around 28% of them with a count of one. The top ten hold roughly 17% of the sample. Sequenced sample: blood. These receptors were obtained from an elderly woman in good health.

This chain joins TRBV6-6 and TRBJ1-2; 7 positions agree with TRBD1. There are 14 residues in the CDR3. J lost 5 bases, V lost 5 bases, and 8 bases had no gene match. The germline gives CDR1 MNHNY, CDR2 SVGAGI (reference sequence). Here the CDR3 reads CASSPPGTEYGYTF. The CDR3 region has the DNA TGTGCCAGCAGTCCTCCCGGGACAGAGTATGGCTACACCTTC.

This clonotype has ten or more counts. The chain has TRBV4-3 and TRBJ1-1; D unclear. V lost 7 bases and J lost 4, with 16 bases in between. This CDR3 has 14 residues. Germline CDR1 LGHNA, CDR2 YSLEER. The CDR3 region has the DNA TGCGCCAGCACCCCACAGCCCAAATGCACTGAAGCTTTCTTT. It specifies CASTPQPKCTEAFF.

The chain recombines TRBV5-6 with TRBJ1-5; 7 bases match TRBD1. V trimming: 0 bases; J trimming: 4 bases; junction bases outside the gene matches: 10. The germline V gene has CDR1 SGHDT and CDR2 YYEEEE. This CDR3 is built from 17 residues. The CDR3 region is CASSLAADRNGNQPQHF. The CDR3, as DNA: TGTGCCAGCAGCTTGGCCGCGGACAGGAACGGTAATCAGCCCCAGCATTTT. The full variable domain, in which reference TRBV5-6 and TRBJ1-5 provide the parts outside the CDR3, is DAGVTQSPTHLIKTRGQQVTLRCSPKSGHDTVSWYQQALGQGPQFIFQYYEEEERQRGNFPDRFSGHQFPNYSSELNVNALLLGDSALYLCASSLAADRNGNQPQHFGDGTRLSIL.

This clonotype was observed at least ten times. V gene TRBV28 combines with J gene TRBJ2-7; TRBD1 matches 8 bases. The CDR3 length is 15 residues. The V gene end was trimmed by 6 bases and the J gene end by 4 bases; junction bases not matched to a gene: 11. The germline gives CDR1 MDHEN, CDR2 SYDVKM. For the CDR3, the DNA is TGTGCCAGCAGCATGAAAGGACAGGGCGTGTACGAGCAGTACTTC. Protein sequence: CASSMKGQGVYEQYF.

This clonotype was counted ten times or more. V gene TRBV7-2 combines with J gene TRBJ2-4, with 8 bases identical to TRBD2. With 1 base clipped from V and 6 bases from J, the junction kept 8 bases outside the gene matches. Germline CDR1 is SGHTA and CDR2 is FQGNSA. The CDR3 length is 16 residues. The CDR3 DNA sequence: TGTGCCAGCAGCTTAGTCAATAGCGGGGCGATAAACATTCAGTACTTC. Its protein is CASSLVNSGAINIQYF.

As for this clonotype: A read error is possible here, since a much larger clone lies one base away. The CDR3 nucleotides read TGTGCCACCAGTGATCTGGGAGGTAGCGGAGGCAATGAGCAGTACTTC. It specifies CATSDLGGSGGNEQYF. The V call is TRBV24-1, the J call TRBJ2-7; D is perhaps TRBD2 (6 bases). Germline CDR1 reads KGHDR; CDR2 reads SFDVKD. The CDR3 has 16 residues. V lost 3 bases, J lost 7 bases, and 21 bases lay in between.

Points on this clonotype: This may stem from a read error, because a much larger clone lies one nucleotide away. The chain joins TRBV10-1 to TRBJ2-1; 8 bases are a match to TRBD1. This CDR3 is 14 amino acids long. From germline, CDR1 is WNHNN and CDR2 SYGVQD (reference sequence). V shed 5 bases and J 6 bases; nucleotides not matched to a gene: 6. In DNA form, the CDR3 reads TGCGCCAGCAGTAGGACAGGGAGCTGCAATGAGCAGTTCTTC. It yields the protein CASSRTGSCNEQFF.

This clonotype has ten or more counts. This chain links TRBV7-9 with TRBJ1-2, with 7 positions matching TRBD1. The V and J ends lost 1 base and 7 bases, in that order; junction bases with no gene match: 3. The CDR3 covers 13 residues. In germline, CDR1 is SEHNR, CDR2 FQNEAQ (reference sequence). The CDR3 bases are TGTGCCAGCAGCTTAGAGACAGGGAGTGGCTACACCTTC. It codes for CASSLETGSGYTF.

For this clonotype: The junction departs from germline at one end; a sequencing error may be responsible. J is TRBJ2-3 and V is TRBV12-3 or TRBV12-4; no clear D. This CDR3 spans 15 amino acids. The CDR3 sequence: CASSLYGAGTDAQYF. CDR3 nucleotide sequence: TGTGCCAGTAGTTTATATGGAGCAGGCACAGATGCGCAGTATTTT.

This clonotype showed up just a few times. This sequence may be a read error, since a much larger clone differs from it by one base. This chain uses TRBV5-1 with TRBJ2-1; 10 positions match TRBD2. The J call may be mistaken, given a closer DNA end match to TRBJ2-7. Germline lookup yields CDR1 SGHRS and CDR2 YFSETQ. CDR3 size: 15 residues. In nucleotides, the CDR3 is TGCGCCAGCAGCTCAAGCGGGGGGGACTACAATGAGCAGTACTTC. It encodes CASSSSGGDYNEQYF.

This chain joins TRBV11-2 and TRBJ1-1, with D possibly being TRBD1 (6 bases). V was shortened by 5 bases and J by 0 bases, with 16 bases between the two germline ends. This CDR3 comprises 16 residues. Germline CDR1 SGHAT, CDR2 FQNNGV. CDR3 coding DNA: TGTGCCAGCAGCCCCTATTGGGGGCGTGTGAACACTGAAGCTTTCTTT. Translation: CASSPYWGRVNTEAFF.

CDR3 in DNA: TGTGCCATCAGTCAGACAGGAGGGGTTGGGAGCACTGAAGCTTTCTTT. Translation gives CAISQTGGVGSTEAFF. The genes are TRBV10-3 and TRBJ1-1; possibly TRBD1 for D (6 bases). Germline V gene sequence: CDR1 ENHRY, CDR2 SYGVKD. V lost 5 bases, J lost 4 bases, and 20 bases lay in between. This CDR3 comprises 16 residues.

The V gene is TRBV27, the J gene TRBJ1-5, with no clear D. The CDR3 runs to 14 residues. Trimming stripped 1 base from V and 6 bases from J, with 10 bases between. Looked up from germline, CDR1 is MNHEY and CDR2 is SMNVEV (reference sequence). The CDR3 spells CASSLFLGFQPQHF. For the CDR3, the DNA is TGTGCCAGCAGTTTATTCTTGGGATTTCAGCCCCAGCATTTT.

This clonotype was detected many times. The chain combines TRBV10-3 with TRBJ1-5; D is undetermined. Germline V gene data show CDR1 as ENHRY and CDR2 as SYGVKD. The germline V and J ends were trimmed by 4 bases and 11 bases, with 12 bases remaining between them. This CDR3 region has 12 residues. This chain's CDR3 is CAISAEGFAQHF. The CDR3 region has the DNA TGTGCCATCAGTGCAGAGGGCTTTGCCCAGCATTTT.

Ten or more counts support this clonotype. The chain recombines TRBV12-3 or TRBV12-4 with TRBJ1-6, with 7 nucleotides matching TRBD1. The CDR3 has 14 residues. The V and J ends lost 6 bases and 7 bases, in that order; junction bases with no gene match: 6. CDR3 DNA sequence: TGTGCCAGCAGCCTGGGACAGCGGAATTCACCCCTCCACTTT. Protein: CASSLGQRNSPLHF.

With respect to this clonotype: Possible read error: a much larger clone is one base away. The chain is built from TRBV28 and TRBJ2-1, with D unclear. V was clipped by 5 bases and J by 9 bases, with 11 bases between them. The CDR3 has 12 residues. The germline CDR1 and CDR2 sequences are MDHEN and SYDVKM. The CDR3, as DNA: TGTGCCAGCAGTCAACTGGGCGTTGAGCAGTTCTTC. Residues: CASSQLGVEQFF.

This clonotype was seen repeatedly, ten times or more. CDR3 sequence: CASSLRGQGGTYEQYF. The CDR3 DNA reads as TGTGCCAGCAGCTTAAGAGGACAGGGGGGGACCTACGAGCAGTACTTC. This chain joins TRBV7-2 and TRBJ2-7; 10 positions agree with TRBD1. The germline V gene encodes CDR1 SGHTA and CDR2 FQGNSA. Unmatched junction bases numbered 6, after V lost 2 bases and J lost 2 bases. CDR3 length equals 16 residues.

This clonotype was counted ten times or more. The CDR3 loop reads CASSQPGTSGGQFF. The CDR3 DNA follows: TGCGCCAGCAGCCAACCCGGGACTAGCGGGGGGCAGTTCTTC. This sequence joins TRBV4-3 and TRBJ2-1; 14 bases are shared with TRBD2. The CDR3 contains 14 residues. CDR1 is LGHNA and CDR2 is YSLEER in the germline V gene. V lost 2 bases, J lost 12 bases, and 3 bases stayed unmatched.

The CDR3 loop reads CASSYSMGGGNTEAFF. The DNA of the CDR3 is TGTGCCAGCAGTTACTCGATGGGGGGCGGGAACACTGAAGCTTTCTTT. V and J are TRBV6-5 and TRBJ1-1; TRBD1 is a possible D gene (6 bases). Germline-derived CDR1 and CDR2 are MNHEY and SVGAGI. With 0 bases removed from V and 1 base from J, the gap between germline ends came to 12 bases. CDR3 length: 16 amino acids.

This clonotype was seen only a few times. A much larger clonotype is one base distant, so this may be a read error. The rearrangement uses TRBV6-2 or TRBV6-3 and TRBJ2-5, with D perhaps TRBD1 (6 bases). V was clipped by 6 bases and J by 11 bases, with 16 bases between them. This CDR3 comprises 12 residues. Germline loops: CDR1 MNHEY, CDR2 SVGEGT. CDR3 in amino acids: CASRELGGEQYF. CDR3 sequence (DNA): TGTGCCAGCAGGGAACTAGGGGGTGAGCAGTACTTC.

In this sample, this clonotype turned up many times. V gene TRBV9 combines with J gene TRBJ1-2; D perhaps matches TRBD1 (5 bases). This CDR3 region has 15 residues. Germline CDR1 reads SGDLS; CDR2 reads YYNGEE. The germline V and J ends were trimmed by 0 bases and 6 bases, with 15 bases remaining between them. The CDR3 loop is CASSVEGRVSDGYTF. The CDR3 nucleotides read TGTGCCAGCAGCGTAGAAGGCAGGGTCTCGGATGGCTACACCTTC. Together with reference TRBV9 and TRBJ1-2, the CDR3 gives the full variable domain: DSGVTQTPKHLITATGQRVTLRCSPRSGDLSVYWYQQSLDQGLQFLIQYYNGEERAKGNILERFSAQQFPDLHSELNLSSLELGDSALYFCASSVEGRVSDGYTFGSGTRLTVV.

In regard to this clonotype: Just one base apart from a much larger clone, this may be a read error. CDR3 residues: CASRASRTGGTGANVLTF. CDR3 DNA: TGTGCCAGCAGAGCCTCCAGGACAGGGGGCACTGGGGCCAACGTCCTGACTTTC. The chain links TRBV7-9 to TRBJ2-6, with 11 positions matching TRBD1. Germline V CDR1 and CDR2: SEHNR, FQNEAQ (reference sequence). The V segment lost 6 bases and the J segment 2 bases; nucleotides outside the gene matches: 9. The CDR3 sequence is 18 residues long.

Many counts were recorded for this clonotype. The chain uses TRBV7-2 and TRBJ2-5; 7 bases are shared with TRBD1. The CDR3 runs to 16 residues. CDR1 and CDR2 (germline): SGHTA, FQGNSA. The V segment lost 2 bases and the J segment 1 base; nucleotides outside the gene matches: 7. The CDR3 region has the DNA TGTGCCAGCAGCTTAAACCCCGGGACAGCCCAAGAGACCCAGTACTTC. Its protein product is CASSLNPGTAQETQYF.

This chain uses TRBV7-2 with TRBJ1-5; no definite D call. The CDR3 consists of 14 residues. Germline V gene data show CDR1 as SGHTA and CDR2 as FQGNSA. Trimming left V 5 bases short and J 5 bases short, with 13 bases between. The CDR3 reads CASSPGGWYQPQHF. CDR3 coding DNA: TGTGCCAGCAGCCCCGGAGGGTGGTATCAGCCCCAGCATTTT.

The V gene is TRBV30, the J gene TRBJ1-4; D not resolved. Germline CDR1 and CDR2: GTSNPN and SVGIG (reference sequence). This CDR3 spans 12 amino acids. The germline V and J ends were trimmed by 8 bases and 8 bases, with 15 bases remaining between them. CDR3 loop: CARNLKEEKLFF. DNA for the CDR3: TGTGCCCGGAACCTGAAGGAGGAAAAACTGTTTTTT.

This clonotype was counted between two and nine times. A much larger clone lies one base from this, so it may be a read error. The CDR3 nucleotides read TGCGCCAGCAGCTTCAAAGGCCCCAATGAGCAGTACTTC. It encodes CASSFKGPNEQYF. This chain links TRBV5-1 with TRBJ2-5; no definite D call. The CDR3 totals 13 residues. Trimming pared 2 bases from V and 11 bases from J, leaving 16 bases between. Germline-derived CDR1 and CDR2 are SGHRS and YFSETQ.

Ten or more counts support this clonotype. The chain links TRBV1 to TRBJ2-1; the table's TRBD2 call for D was not verified on the DNA. TRBV1 is noted as a pseudogene. There are 15 residues in the CDR3. The CDR3 reads CTSSDGTSGVYEQFF. DNA for the CDR3: TGCACCAGCAGCGACGGGACTAGCGGGGTCTATGAGCAGTTCTTC.

This clonotype occurred a few times. A much more abundant neighbour one base away suggests this may be a read error. The V gene is TRBV7-9, the J gene TRBJ1-2, with TRBD1 matching 11 bases. This CDR3 is 15 amino acids long. CDR1 and CDR2 (germline): SEHNR, FQNEAQ (reference sequence). With 1 base clipped from V and 7 bases from J, the junction kept 5 bases outside the gene matches. CDR3 amino acids: CASSLVGDRGIGYTF. The CDR3, as DNA: TGTGCCAGCAGCTTAGTCGGGGACAGGGGGATTGGCTACACCTTC.